This TCR beta chain emerged from a study of regulatory T cells in long-lasting Graves disease. Study as a whole: Those Graves' patients who were newly diagnosed had been on antithyroid drugs under 3 months.

Sequencing libraries for TCR beta were prepared with iRepertoire HTBI primers and Arm-PCR of CDR3 regions. MiXCR was run by TCRdb on the multiplex PCR reads, yielding one entry per CDR3 protein. Among 550,000 to 700,000 distinct CDR3 sequences listed, about 16% were seen once. This clonotype was counted at least ten times. Between the trimmed V and J ends, which lost 4 bases and 0 bases, there was a span of 19 bases. Germline V gene data show CDR1 as SGHVS and CDR2 as FNYEAQ. The CDR3 totals 17 residues. Regarding time point: newly diagnosed GD, antithyroid drugs for less than 3 months. Researchers made the TCR library from RNA that was extracted from PBMCs. These data also featured in a second study, about T cells in Graves' hyperthyroidism and ophthalmopathy.

Sequenced material: peripheral blood mononuclear cells (PBMCs), taken at new diagnosis, from a patient treated with antithyroid drugs. The genes are TRBV7-6 and TRBJ2-7, with D perhaps matching TRBD1 (6 bases). The receptor was isolated from a man between 18 and 35 years old with Graves disease. In DNA form, the CDR3 reads TGTGCCAGCAGCTCGGGGCAATCAGGGGTCCTCTCCTACGAGCAGTACTTC. Protein: CASSSGQSGVLSYEQYF.